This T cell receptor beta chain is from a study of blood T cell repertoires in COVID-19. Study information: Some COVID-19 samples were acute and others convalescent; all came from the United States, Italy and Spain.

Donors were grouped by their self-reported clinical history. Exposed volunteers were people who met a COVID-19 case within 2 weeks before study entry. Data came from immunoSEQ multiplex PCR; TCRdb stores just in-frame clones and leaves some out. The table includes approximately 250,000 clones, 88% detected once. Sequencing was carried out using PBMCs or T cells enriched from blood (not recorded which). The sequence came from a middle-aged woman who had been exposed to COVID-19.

The CDR3 sequence is CASSPGVGPGGYTF. The DNA of the CDR3 is TGTGCCAGCAGCCCGGGGGTTGGTCCCGGGGGCTACACCTTC. V usage is TRBV28 and J usage is TRBJ1-2; TRBD1 might be the D (5 bases). This CDR3 contains 14 residues. CDR1 and CDR2 from the germline V gene are MDHEN and SYDVKM. V gave up 6 bases and J gave up 8 bases, with 19 bases separating them.